This TCR beta chain was sequenced for a study of a mutant IDH1 vaccine in newly diagnosed glioma. The overall study: Following radiotherapy alone, or alongside temozolomide cycles, vaccination was started after an interval of 4-6 weeks. Week 35 held visit V12, while week 47 held visit V13.

Notes on the study in general: Pseudoprogression appears to have had no connection to changes in top peripheral T cell clonotypes.

Concerning this clone itself: Its target is not known.

Described time point: week 35, safety follow-up. Topical imiquimod accompanied each vaccine dose, which consisted of 300 ug of mutant IDH1 20-mer peptide. Sequencing used immunoSEQ multiplex PCR; TCRdb keeps in-frame clones, though not all of them. The sample has around 70,000 clones; roughly 83% are singletons. CDR1 and CDR2 (germline): SGHTA, FQGNSA. Germline trimming cut 5 bases from V and 7 bases from J; bases unmatched to any gene: 10. CDR3 size: 14 residues. The TCR was taken from a man between 18 and 35 years old with glioma. The genes are TRBV7-2 and TRBJ1-1; 7 bases match TRBD1. Sequenced here: PBMCs, sampled from a glioma patient whose treatment included an IDH1 peptide vaccine. CDR3 residues: CASSHPGQRGEAFF. The CDR3 nucleotides are TGTGCCAGCAGCCACCCGGGACAGAGGGGTGAAGCTTTCTTT.